This TCR beta chain was captured by sequencing in a study of shared clonotypes between healthy human individuals. V was shortened by 5 bases and J by 2 bases, with 15 bases between the two germline ends. Germline CDR1 is SEHNR and CDR2 is FQNEAQ (reference sequence). This CDR3 is 15 amino acids long. An assay was performed, and its level was deep. Only in-frame clones appear in the TCRdb table, and some are missing; sequencing was by immunoSEQ multiplex PCR. In the table there are over a million clones, about 77% of which are singletons. As concerns this clone: Its matching antigen is unknown.

Overall study findings and caveats: Around 5% of naive CD4 clonotypes were common to several donors.

This rearrangement joins TRBV7-9 to TRBJ2-5, with D perhaps TRBD1 (6 bases). The receptor was isolated from a man aged 18 to 30 in good health. The specimen was memory CD4+ T cells sorted from blood. The subset here: CD45RA-negative fraction. The CDR3 region has the DNA TGTGCCAGCAGCATACAGGGCTCGGGGCAAGAGACCCAGTACTTC. It translates to CASSIQGSGQETQYF. Using reference TRBV7-9 and TRBJ2-5 for the parts outside the CDR3, the full variable domain is DTGVSQNPRHKITKRGQNVTFRCDPISEHNRLYWYRQTLGQGPEFLTYFQNEAQLEKSRLLSDRFSAERPKGSFSTLEIQRTEQGDSAMYLCASSIQGSGQETQYFGPGTRLLVL.